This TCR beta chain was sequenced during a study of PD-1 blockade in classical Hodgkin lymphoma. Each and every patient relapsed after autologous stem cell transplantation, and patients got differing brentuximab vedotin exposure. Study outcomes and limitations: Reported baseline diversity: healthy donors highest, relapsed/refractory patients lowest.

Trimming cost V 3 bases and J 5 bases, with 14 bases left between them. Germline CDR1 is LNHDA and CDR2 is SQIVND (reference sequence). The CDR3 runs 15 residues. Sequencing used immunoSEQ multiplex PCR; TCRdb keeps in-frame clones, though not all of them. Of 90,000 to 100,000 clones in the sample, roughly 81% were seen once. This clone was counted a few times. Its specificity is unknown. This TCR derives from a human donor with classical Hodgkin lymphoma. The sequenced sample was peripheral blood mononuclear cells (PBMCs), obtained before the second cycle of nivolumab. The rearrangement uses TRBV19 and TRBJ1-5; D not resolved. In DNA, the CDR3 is TGTGCCAGTAGTATCAATGTCGGCGGGGATCAGCCCCAGCATTTT. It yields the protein CASSINVGGDQPQHF.